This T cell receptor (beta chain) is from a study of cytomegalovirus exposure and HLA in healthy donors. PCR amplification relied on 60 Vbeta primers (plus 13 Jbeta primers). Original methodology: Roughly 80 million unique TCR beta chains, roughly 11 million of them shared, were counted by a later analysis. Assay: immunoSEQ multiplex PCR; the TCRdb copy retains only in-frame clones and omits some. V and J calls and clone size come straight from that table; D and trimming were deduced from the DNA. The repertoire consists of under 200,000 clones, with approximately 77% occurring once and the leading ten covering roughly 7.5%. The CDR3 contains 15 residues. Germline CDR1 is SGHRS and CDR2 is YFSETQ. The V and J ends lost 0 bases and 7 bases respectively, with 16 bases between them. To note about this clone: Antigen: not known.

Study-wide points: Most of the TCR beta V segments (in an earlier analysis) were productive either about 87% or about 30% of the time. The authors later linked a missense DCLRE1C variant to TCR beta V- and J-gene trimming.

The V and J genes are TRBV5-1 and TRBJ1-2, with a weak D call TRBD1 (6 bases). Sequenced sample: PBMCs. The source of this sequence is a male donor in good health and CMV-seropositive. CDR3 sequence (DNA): TGCGCCAGCAGCTTGGGTTGGGGGGGCTCTCGTGGCTACACCTTC. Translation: CASSLGWGGSRGYTF.